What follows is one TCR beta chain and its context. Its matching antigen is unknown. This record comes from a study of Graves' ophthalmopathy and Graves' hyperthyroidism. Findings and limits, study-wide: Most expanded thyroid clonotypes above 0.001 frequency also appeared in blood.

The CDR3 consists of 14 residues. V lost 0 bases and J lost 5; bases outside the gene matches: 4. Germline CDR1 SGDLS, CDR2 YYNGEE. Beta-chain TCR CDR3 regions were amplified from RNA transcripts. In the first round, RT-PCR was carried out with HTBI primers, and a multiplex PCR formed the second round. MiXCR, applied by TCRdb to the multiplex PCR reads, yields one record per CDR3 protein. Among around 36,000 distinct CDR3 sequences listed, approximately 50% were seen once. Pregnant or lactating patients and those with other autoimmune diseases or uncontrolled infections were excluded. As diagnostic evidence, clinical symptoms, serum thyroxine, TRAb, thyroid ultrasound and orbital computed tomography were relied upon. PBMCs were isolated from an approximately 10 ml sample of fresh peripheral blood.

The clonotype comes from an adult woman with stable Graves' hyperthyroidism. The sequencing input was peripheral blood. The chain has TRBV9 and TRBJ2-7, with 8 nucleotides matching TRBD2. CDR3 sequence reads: CASSVGVAGHEQYF. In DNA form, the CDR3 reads TGTGCCAGCAGCGTAGGGGTAGCGGGACACGAGCAGTACTTC.